These 3 T cell receptor beta chains were sequenced from one sample in a study of blood T cell repertoires in COVID-19. Profiling relied on immunoSEQ multiplex PCR, and the TCRdb table lists in-frame clones only, not all of them. The sample lists approximately 100,000 clones, approximately 86% occurring once. Sequencing was done on a sample of peripheral blood. These TCRs come from a man between 45 and 60 years old with acute or convalescent COVID-19.

The V call is TRBV7-2, the J call TRBJ1-2, with D hard to call. The V end was cut by 2 bases, the J end by 5 bases, with 6 bases between. The germline V gene has CDR1 SGHTA and CDR2 FQGNSA. The CDR3 has 12 residues. The CDR3 sequence: CASSLPGYGYTF. CDR3 in DNA: TGTGCCAGCAGCTTACCGGGGTATGGCTACACCTTC.

This sequence joins TRBV5-1 and TRBJ1-2; TRBD1 matches 8 bases. This CDR3 is built from 14 residues. Per germline, CDR1 SGHRS and CDR2 YFSETQ. J was trimmed by 3 bases and V by 4 bases; bases with no gene match: 5. The CDR3 loop reads CASSTDRGYYGYTF. In DNA form, the CDR3 reads TGCGCCAGCAGCACCGACAGGGGTTACTATGGCTACACCTTC.

This clone came up a few times. The chain combines TRBV7-6 with TRBJ2-3, with TRBD2 matching 10 bases. This CDR3 spans 15 amino acids. Germline trimming cut 4 bases from V and 6 bases from J; bases unmatched to any gene: 7. Germline V gene sequence: CDR1 SGHVS, CDR2 FNYEAQ. CDR3 in amino acids: CASSSGLAVTDTQYF. The CDR3, as DNA: TGTGCCAGCAGCTCTGGACTAGCGGTAACGGATACGCAGTATTTT.